The 31 T cell receptor beta chains reported below all come from one sample, sequenced in a study of T cells in Graves' hyperthyroidism and ophthalmopathy. RNA transcripts yielded amplified TCR beta CDR3 regions. TCR CDR3 underwent first-round RT-PCR with the HTBI primer set. One entry per CDR3 protein, called by TCRdb with MiXCR from the multiplex PCR reads. The sample records nearly 250,000 distinct CDR3 sequences, approximately 23% being singletons. Sequenced: blood. The receptors shown here come from a woman in her thirties or forties with Graves' ophthalmopathy.

Ten or more counts support this clonotype. The V gene is TRBV4-1, the J gene TRBJ2-7; TRBD1 is a possible D gene (6 bases). The germline V and J ends were trimmed by 0 bases and 6 bases, with 15 bases remaining between them. CDR1 is MGHRA, CDR2 YSYEKL, per germline. The CDR3 has 15 residues. The CDR3 is CASSQDLMTGSEQYF. The CDR3 DNA is TGCGCCAGCAGCCAAGATCTAATGACAGGCAGCGAGCAGTACTTC.

In its sample, this clonotype was seen many times. This sequence joins TRBV5-1 and TRBJ1-2; 10 bases align to TRBD1. V was pared by 4 bases and J by 3 bases, with 9 bases of the junction left unmatched. Per the germline V gene, CDR1 is SGHRS and CDR2 is YFSETQ. This CDR3 is 16 amino acids long. The CDR3 coding sequence is TGCGCCAGCAGCCTCGCCGACGGGACAGGGGACTATGGCTACACCTTC. As protein: CASSLADGTGDYGYTF.

This clonotype was found many times. The rearrangement links TRBV7-3 to TRBJ2-5; D is possibly TRBD2 (6 bases). CDR1 and CDR2 from the germline V gene are SGHTA and FQGTGA. The CDR3 spans 16 residues. V was trimmed by 1 base and J by 5 bases, leaving 17 bases between them. The DNA for the CDR3 is TGTGCCAGCAGCTTAAGTGGAGGGGCCGGCGGGGAGACCCAGTACTTC. This codes for CASSLSGGAGGETQYF.

A few counts support this clonotype. The chain joins TRBV12-3 or TRBV12-4 to TRBJ2-4; perhaps D is TRBD1 or TRBD2 (6 bases each). This CDR3 is 12 amino acids long. V shed 5 bases and J shed 11 bases, with 13 bases lying between them. CDR3 nucleotides: TGTGCCAGCAGTCCCGAGGGGGGATTTCAGTACTTC. Protein product: CASSPEGGFQYF.

This clonotype was seen ten or more times. The rearrangement links TRBV19 to TRBJ1-5, with 9 bases aligning to TRBD1. The CDR3 runs 16 residues. With 3 bases clipped from V and 4 bases from J, the junction kept 7 bases outside the gene matches. From germline, CDR1 is LNHDA and CDR2 SQIVND (reference sequence). The CDR3 sequence is CASSMGTGGVNQPQHF. CDR3 coding DNA: TGTGCCAGTAGTATGGGAACAGGGGGCGTAAATCAGCCCCAGCATTTT.

This clonotype was detected many times. The chain uses TRBV28 and TRBJ2-7; perhaps TRBD2 as D (5 bases). The CDR3 runs 14 residues. Per germline, CDR1 MDHEN and CDR2 SYDVKM. V dropped 6 bases and J dropped 3 bases, with 15 bases sitting between them. The CDR3 sequence is CASRLRDPDYEQYF. The CDR3 DNA is TGTGCCAGCAGACTGAGGGATCCAGACTACGAGCAGTACTTC.

This clonotype was counted at least ten times. The J gene is TRBJ2-4, the V gene TRBV6-1; 13 bases map to TRBD2. The CDR3 spans 19 residues. Trimming at V came to 3 bases and at J to 0 bases, leaving 8 bases not matched to a gene. CDR1 is MNHNS and CDR2 is SASEGT in the germline V gene. CDR3 amino acids: CASSDLGTSGILAKNIQYF. CDR3 bases: TGTGCCAGCAGTGATCTGGGGACTAGCGGGATTCTAGCCAAAAACATTCAGTACTTC.

The chain joins TRBV30 to TRBJ2-7, with TRBD1 identical over 10 bases. Trimming cost V 4 bases and J 4 bases; bases outside gene matches: 10. From germline, CDR1 is GTSNPN and CDR2 SVGIG (reference sequence). The CDR3 runs 15 residues. The CDR3 DNA reads as TGTGCCTGGATGGAAGTCGGGACAGGGGATTACGAGCAGTACTTC. Protein: CAWMEVGTGDYEQYF.

This clonotype was counted a single time. V usage is TRBV20-1 and J usage is TRBJ2-5; 10 positions agree with TRBD2. The V and J ends lost 7 bases and 5 bases, in that order; junction bases with no gene match: 10. Per the germline V gene, CDR1 is DFQATT and CDR2 is SNEGSKA (reference sequence). This CDR3 has 14 amino acids. CDR3 nucleotides: TGCAGTGGCGGACTAGCGGAGCTGGTGGAGACCCAGTACTTC. Protein sequence: CSGGLAELVETQYF.

This clonotype was counted at least ten times. This chain connects TRBV9 to TRBJ2-7, with D possibly matching TRBD2 (6 bases). The CDR3 covers 15 residues. V was trimmed by 4 bases and J by 3 bases, leaving 17 bases between them. CDR1 is SGDLS and CDR2 is YYNGEE in the germline V gene. CDR3 protein: CASSPRDFPYYEQYF. The CDR3, as DNA: TGTGCCAGCAGCCCGCGGGACTTTCCCTACTACGAGCAGTACTTC.

This clonotype was found many times. The V and J genes are TRBV27 and TRBJ1-6; D is ambiguous. V gave up 5 bases and J gave up 0 bases, with 14 bases separating them. The CDR3 is made up of 17 amino acids. Germline loops: CDR1 MNHEY, CDR2 SMNVEV (reference sequence). The CDR3 coding sequence is TGTGCCAGCAGTCCTACAGCCCTGAGCTCCTATAATTCACCCCTCCACTTT. Amino acid sequence: CASSPTALSSYNSPLHF.

The gene calls are TRBV6-1 and TRBJ2-7, with 10 bases lining up with TRBD2. The CDR3 runs to 14 residues. Germline values: CDR1 MNHNS, CDR2 SASEGT. Trimming at V came to 6 bases and at J to 4 bases, leaving 6 bases not matched to a gene. CDR3 region: CASRPSGSVYEQYF. CDR3 DNA: TGTGCCAGCAGACCTAGCGGGAGTGTTTACGAGCAGTACTTC.

The chain couples TRBV5-1 to TRBJ2-7; the D gene could be TRBD1 or TRBD2 (5 bases each). From germline, CDR1 is SGHRS and CDR2 YFSETQ. Trimming left V 2 bases short and J 5 bases short, with 14 bases between. The CDR3 covers 14 residues. The CDR3 sequence is CASSFGDLLHEQYF. Written as DNA, the CDR3 is TGCGCCAGCAGCTTTGGGGACCTTCTTCACGAGCAGTACTTC.

This clonotype was observed many times. The chain carries TRBV5-1 and TRBJ1-2; no reliable D call. CDR1 and CDR2 from the germline V gene are SGHRS and YFSETQ. The length of the CDR3 is 13 residues. V lost 4 bases and J 3 bases, leaving 10 bases between the germline ends. Here the CDR3 reads CASSRVGDYGYTF. DNA of the CDR3: TGCGCCAGCAGCCGGGTCGGCGACTATGGCTACACCTTC. Filled out from reference TRBV5-1 and TRBJ1-2, the complete variable domain reads KAGVTQTPRYLIKTRGQQVTLSCSPISGHRSVSWYQQTPGQGLQFLFEYFSETQRNKGNFPGRFSGRQFSNSRSEMNVSTLELGDSALYLCASSRVGDYGYTFGSGTRLTVV.

The chain recombines TRBV30 with TRBJ2-7, with TRBD1 matching over 7 bases. Per germline, CDR1 GTSNPN and CDR2 SVGIG (reference sequence). The CDR3 is 13 amino acids. The V and J ends lost 3 bases and 1 base, in that order; junction bases with no gene match: 3. DNA for the CDR3: TGTGCCTGGAGGTTACAGGGGTCCTACGAGCAGTACTTC. It encodes CAWRLQGSYEQYF.

With regard to this clonotype: Just one base apart from a much larger clone, this may be a read error. This chain connects TRBV2 to TRBJ2-7, with a tentative D call TRBD2 (6 bases). The V end was cut by 6 bases, the J end by 6 bases, with 15 bases between. Germline V gene sequence: CDR1 SNHLY, CDR2 FYNNEI. This CDR3 region has 13 residues. CDR3: CASRAAGPGEQYF. The DNA for the CDR3 is TGTGCCAGCAGGGCCGCGGGGCCCGGCGAGCAGTACTTC.

This chain joins TRBV7-2 and TRBJ1-2; D possibly corresponds to TRBD1 (5 bases). Germline assignment: CDR1 SGHTA and CDR2 FQGNSA. The CDR3 sequence is 13 residues long. Trimming removed 5 bases at V and 1 base at J, with 8 bases between. DNA for the CDR3: TGTGCCAGCAGCATACAGGTTAACTATGGCTACACCTTC. This translates into CASSIQVNYGYTF.

This clonotype was picked up many times. Its ends do not fully match the called genes, so a read error is possible. V gene TRBV29-1 combines with J gene TRBJ1-2, with D possibly TRBD1 on 5 matching bases. The CDR3 length is 13 residues. Germline V gene lookup returns CDR1 SQVTM and CDR2 ANQGSEA. The CDR3 here is CSVEVWGTNGYTF. CDR3 bases: TGCAGCGTGGAAGTCTGGGGGACGAATGGCTACACCTTC.

Many counts were recorded for this clonotype. The chain has TRBV12-3 or TRBV12-4 and TRBJ2-5; a possible D gene is TRBD2 (6 bases). The CDR3 covers 14 residues. V lost 5 bases to trimming and J lost 1 base, with 11 bases between them. CDR3 amino acids: CASSPWDSQETQYF. The CDR3 nucleotides read TGTGCCAGCAGTCCCTGGGACTCCCAAGAGACCCAGTACTTC.

This clonotype has ten or more counts. The chain joins TRBV12-3 or TRBV12-4 to TRBJ2-2, with D unclear. The V end lost 7 bases, the J end lost 5 bases, and 11 bases lay between the germline ends. The CDR3 length is 13 residues. CDR3 sequence reads: CASIVPQTGELFF. The CDR3 bases are TGTGCCAGCATCGTGCCCCAGACCGGGGAGCTGTTTTTT.

This clonotype was picked up many times. This chain connects TRBV9 to TRBJ2-3; maybe TRBD2 (6 bases). V was shortened by 4 bases and J by 8 bases, with 20 bases between the two germline ends. CDR1 is SGDLS and CDR2 is YYNGEE in the germline V gene. The CDR3 loop spans 15 amino acids. CDR3 bases: TGTGCCAGCAGCAAACTAGGGGAGGCCGCGGTTACGCAGTATTTT. Its translation: CASSKLGEAAVTQYF.

The V call is TRBV28, the J call TRBJ1-1; 9 bases map to TRBD1. CDR3 length: 15 amino acids. Germline lookup yields CDR1 MDHEN and CDR2 SYDVKM. J was trimmed by 8 bases and V by 1 base; bases with no gene match: 8. The CDR3 loop reads CASSLSGQGMAEAFF. In nucleotides, the CDR3 is TGTGCCAGCAGTTTATCGGGACAGGGTATGGCCGAAGCTTTCTTT.

As DNA, the CDR3 is TGTGCCAGCAGTGTAACGGGACAGGGTGTTAATTCACCCCTCCACTTT. It specifies CASSVTGQGVNSPLHF. This rearrangement joins TRBV6-1 to TRBJ1-6, with TRBD1 matching 9 bases. V gave up 4 bases and J gave up 6 bases; unmatched junction bases: 7. In germline, CDR1 is MNHNS, CDR2 SASEGT. The CDR3 is 16 residues long.

This clonotype was found many times. The rearrangement uses TRBV30 and TRBJ1-5; 10 bases align to TRBD1. CDR1 and CDR2 (germline): GTSNPN, SVGIG (reference sequence). Losses at the gene ends were 2 bases for V and 5 bases for J; bases not matched to a gene: 3. CDR3 length: 14 amino acids. CDR3 amino acids: CAWSSGTGDQPQHF. Here the CDR3 DNA reads TGTGCCTGGAGTTCGGGGACAGGGGATCAGCCCCAGCATTTT.

V and J are TRBV30 and TRBJ1-1; no firm D call. Germline V gene data show CDR1 as GTSNPN and CDR2 as SVGIG (reference sequence). This CDR3 contains 13 residues. The ends were cut back, 2 bases at V and 3 bases at J, with 10 bases in the middle. For the CDR3, the DNA is TGTGCCTGGAGTCAAGAGGGATACACTGAAGCTTTCTTT. Amino acids: CAWSQEGYTEAFF.

V usage is TRBV10-3 and J usage is TRBJ2-7, with 7 bases that match TRBD1. There are 13 residues in the CDR3. The ends lost 5 bases at V and 4 bases at J; junction bases unmatched: 5. The V gene's germline CDR1 is ENHRY and CDR2 SYGVKD. CDR3 sequence reads: CAISRDSEYEQYF. DNA for the CDR3: TGTGCCATCAGTCGGGACAGCGAATACGAGCAGTACTTC.

This clonotype came up many times. The CDR3 sequence is CASREVSTIYF. CDR3 coding DNA: TGTGCCAGCAGAGAGGTTAGCACCATATATTTT. The chain combines TRBV28 with TRBJ1-3; D unresolved. The CDR3 extends over 11 amino acids. Trimming removed 6 bases from V and 9 bases from J, with 9 bases in between. Germline CDR1 is MDHEN and CDR2 is SYDVKM.

This clonotype was counted at least ten times. This chain connects TRBV24-1 to TRBJ1-2, with D unclear. The CDR3 has 13 amino acids. V shed 3 bases and J shed 4 bases, with 8 bases lying between them. The V gene's germline CDR1 is KGHDR and CDR2 SFDVKD. CDR3 in DNA: TGTGCCACCAGTGATAAAGTTACCTATGGCTACACCTTC. It encodes CATSDKVTYGYTF.

This chain connects TRBV4-2 to TRBJ2-5; 14 positions agree with TRBD2. The CDR3 runs to 18 residues. Germline lookup yields CDR1 LGHNA and CDR2 YNFKEQ. V shed 7 bases, J shed 5 bases, and the junction held 15 bases outside the gene matches. CDR3 bases: TGTGCCAGCATCCAGGGACTAGCGGGAGCGTTTGGCGGGGAGACCCAGTACTTC. Amino acids: CASIQGLAGAFGGETQYF.

This clonotype was counted many times. The chain combines TRBV7-9 with TRBJ1-1, with 9 bases that match TRBD1. The CDR3 covers 12 residues. Germline lookup yields CDR1 SEHNR and CDR2 FQNEAQ (reference sequence). V was pared by 6 bases and J by 7 bases, with 3 bases of the junction left unmatched. For the CDR3, the DNA is TGTGCCAGCAGACCGACAGGGGGTGAAGCTTTCTTT. Translation: CASRPTGGEAFF.

This clonotype was observed at least ten times. The rearrangement links TRBV6-5 to TRBJ1-1; D is possibly TRBD1 (6 bases). Germline V gene data show CDR1 as MNHEY and CDR2 as SVGAGI. The CDR3 covers 13 residues. Trimming left V 10 bases short and J 2 bases short, with 14 bases between. The chain's CDR3 is CATLTGTNTEAFF. CDR3 nucleotides: TGTGCCACCCTTACAGGGACCAACACTGAAGCTTTCTTT.